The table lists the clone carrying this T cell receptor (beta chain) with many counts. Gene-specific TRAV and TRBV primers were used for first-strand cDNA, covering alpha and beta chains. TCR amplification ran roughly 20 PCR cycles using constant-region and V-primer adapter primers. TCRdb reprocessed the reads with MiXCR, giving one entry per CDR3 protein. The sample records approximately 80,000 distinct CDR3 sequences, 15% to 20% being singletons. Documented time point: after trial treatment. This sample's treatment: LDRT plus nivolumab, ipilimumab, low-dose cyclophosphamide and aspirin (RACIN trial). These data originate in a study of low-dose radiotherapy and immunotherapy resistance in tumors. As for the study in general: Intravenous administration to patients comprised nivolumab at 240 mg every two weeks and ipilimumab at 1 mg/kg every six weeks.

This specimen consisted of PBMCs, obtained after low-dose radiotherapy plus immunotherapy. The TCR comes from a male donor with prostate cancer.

Written as DNA, the CDR3 is TGCGCCAGCAGCCAAGCGGTCCTTAACTATGGCTACACCTTC. Its protein is CASSQAVLNYGYTF. The J gene is TRBJ1-2, the V gene TRBV4-3; D remains unclear. Looked up from germline, CDR1 is LGHNA and CDR2 is YSLEER. Trimming pared 1 base from V and 1 base from J, leaving 7 bases between. This CDR3 is built from 14 residues.